This passage covers 5 T cell receptor beta chains from one sample sequenced in a study of regulatory and conventional T cells in RAG deficiency. The data were produced by immunoSEQ multiplex PCR, yet TCRdb's version contains in-frame clones alone and is incomplete. The sample records about 34,000 clones, 76% being singletons. Blood CD4+ CD25-low CD127-high conventional T cells supplied the genomic DNA template. These data are also associated with another study on regulatory T cells. That report adds: Primers: 52 TRBV forward and 13 TRBJ reverse.

Sequenced: CD4+ effector T cells sorted from blood. All receptors derive from a human donor in good health.

V and J are TRBV6-5 and TRBJ1-1, with D unclear. The CDR3 consists of 16 residues. Trimming pared 0 bases from V and 0 bases from J, leaving 11 bases between. Germline loops: CDR1 MNHEY, CDR2 SVGAGI. The CDR3, as DNA: TGTGCCAGCAGTTACTCTTGGGCCGGACTGAACACTGAAGCTTTCTTT. This gives the protein CASSYSWAGLNTEAFF.

The rearrangement joins TRBV5-1 to TRBJ1-1, with a tentative D call TRBD1 (5 bases). Germline CDR1 and CDR2: SGHRS and YFSETQ. Trimming removed 2 bases at V and 11 bases at J, with 19 bases between. This CDR3 spans 14 amino acids. In nucleotides, the CDR3 is TGCGCCAGCAGCTTTAGGGCGGGACGGGTTGAGGCTTTCTTT. This codes for CASSFRAGRVEAFF.

The rearrangement links TRBV18 to TRBJ1-2, with TRBD1 as a possible D gene (6 bases). The germline CDR1 and CDR2 sequences are KGHSH and LQKENI. This CDR3 is 15 amino acids long. V gave up 2 bases and J gave up 3 bases, with 13 bases separating them. The CDR3: CASSPMRGQYYGYTF. The CDR3 DNA reads as TGTGCCAGCTCACCAATGAGAGGACAGTACTATGGCTACACCTTC.

The CDR3 DNA reads TGTGCCAGCAGCCGTGGATCGGGGGAGACCCAGTACTTC. Protein product: CASSRGSGETQYF. The chain combines TRBV7-9 with TRBJ2-5; D is possibly TRBD2 (5 bases). The V gene's germline CDR1 is SEHNR and CDR2 FQNEAQ (reference sequence). This CDR3 is 13 amino acids long. V lost 5 bases and J 5 bases, leaving 12 bases between the germline ends.

This clone showed up just a few times. The chain joins TRBV28 to TRBJ1-2; D gene ambiguous. The V end lost 3 bases, the J end lost 7 bases, and 9 bases lay between the germline ends. Looked up from germline, CDR1 is MDHEN and CDR2 is SYDVKM. CDR3 length: 12 amino acids. The CDR3 is CASSFVRIGYTF. The CDR3 DNA sequence: TGTGCCAGCAGTTTTGTCCGTATTGGCTACACCTTC.